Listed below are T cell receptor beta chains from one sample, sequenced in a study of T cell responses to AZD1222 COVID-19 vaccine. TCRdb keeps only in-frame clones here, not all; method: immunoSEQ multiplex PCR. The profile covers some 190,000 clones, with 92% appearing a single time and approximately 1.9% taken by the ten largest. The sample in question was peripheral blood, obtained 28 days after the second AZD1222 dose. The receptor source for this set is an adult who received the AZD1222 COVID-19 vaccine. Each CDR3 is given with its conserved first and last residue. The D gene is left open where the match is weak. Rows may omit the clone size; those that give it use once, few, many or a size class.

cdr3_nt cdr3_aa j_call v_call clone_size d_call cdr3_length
TGTGCCAGCAGCTTTACGCCAGGGGGCACAGATACGCAGTATTTT CASSFTPGGTDTQYF TRBJ2-3 TRBV5-5 NA NA 15
TGTGCCAGCAGTTTGAATAGGGAGCTGTTTTTT CASSLNRELFF TRBJ2-2 TRBV12-3/TRBV12-4 NA NA 11
TGTGCCAGCAGTTTTGGCAGCACCTATGGCTACACCTTC CASSFGSTYGYTF TRBJ1-2 TRBV12-3/TRBV12-4 few NA 13
TGTGCCAGCTCACCACAGGGACAGGGGCCTGATAATTCACCCCTCCACTTT CASSPQGQGPDNSPLHF TRBJ1-6 TRBV18 once TRBD1 17
TGCAGCGCCATGGGAGGGGAGGGACTCTTGGACACTGAAGCTTTCTTT CSAMGGEGLLDTEAFF TRBJ1-1 TRBV29-1 NA NA 16
TGCGCCAGCGGGGCCGGGACTAGCGGGATTGAGCAGTACTTC CASGAGTSGIEQYF TRBJ2-7 TRBV5-1 once TRBD2 14
TGTGCCAGCAGCCCGCGATACGGACAGGGGCTACCCTACGAGCAGTACTTC CASSPRYGQGLPYEQYF TRBJ2-7 TRBV7-9 NA TRBD1 17
TGTGCCAGCAGTCAACCGGGACAGGGCATGAGAGGCTACACCTTC CASSQPGQGMRGYTF TRBJ1-2 TRBV28 NA TRBD1 15
TGTGCCAGCTCACAGGGGGCTTTTTCCGCAACTAATGAAAAACTGTTTTTT CASSQGAFSATNEKLFF TRBJ1-4 TRBV18 once TRBD1 17
TGCAGCGTGAGGAGGGACCTGAACACTGAAGCTTTCTTT CSVRRDLNTEAFF TRBJ1-1 TRBV29-1 NA NA 13
TGTGCCAGCCGTAGGGGGACAGCGAGCTCCTATAATTCACCCCTCCACTTT CASRRGTASSYNSPLHF TRBJ1-6 TRBV28 NA TRBD1 17
TGTGCCAGCAGCCAAGGGGAGCGGGGGAACACCGGGGAGCTGTTTTTT CASSQGERGNTGELFF TRBJ2-2 TRBV3-1/TRBV3-2 few TRBD2 16
TGTGCCAGCAGCCTGACTTGGTCCGAGACCCAGTACTTC CASSLTWSETQYF TRBJ2-5 TRBV6-5 NA NA 13
TGCAGCGTTGACACTAGCGGAGATACGCAGTATTTT CSVDTSGDTQYF TRBJ2-3 TRBV29-1 NA TRBD2 12
TGTGCCTGGAACACCGGGACTAATGAAAAACTGTTTTTT CAWNTGTNEKLFF TRBJ1-4 TRBV30 NA NA 13
TGTGCCAGCAGCCAAGATTCTGAGGGCAGGGGGGATGATACGCAGTATTTT CASSQDSEGRGDDTQYF TRBJ2-3 TRBV4-2 NA NA 17
TGTGCCAGTAGTATAACAGGCTCCGAGGAGCTGTTTTTT CASSITGSEELFF TRBJ2-2 TRBV19 NA NA 13
TGTGCCAGTAGTATGGACAGGGGGGAGTACCAGCCCCAGCATTTT CASSMDRGEYQPQHF TRBJ1-5 TRBV19 NA TRBD1 15
TGTGCCAGCAGCCACGGGCGGGAGGGGACAGGGGTTCAACCCCAGCATTTT CASSHGREGTGVQPQHF TRBJ1-5 TRBV7-2 few TRBD1 17
TGTGCCAGCAGCTCAGGGACAGATACGCAGTATTTT CASSSGTDTQYF TRBJ2-3 TRBV5-5 NA NA 12
TGTGCCAGCCGCCCCCGGGACACCGGAAACACCATATATTTT CASRPRDTGNTIYF TRBJ1-3 TRBV2 once NA 14
TGTGCCAGCTCACCAAATCCGGAGAACACTGAAGCTTTCTTT CASSPNPENTEAFF TRBJ1-1 TRBV18 NA NA 14
TGTGCCAGCAGCCTGGCTGGGGCAGAGCCGGGGCCCCAGCATTTT CASSLAGAEPGPQHF TRBJ1-5 TRBV7-8 NA NA 15
TGTGCCAGCAGCCGGGGGACAGGAGCTAGCTCCTATAATTCACCCCTCCACTTT CASSRGTGASSYNSPLHF TRBJ1-6 TRBV7-9 NA TRBD1 18
TGTGCCAGCACCGTGGAGTTGCATCAGCCCCAGCATTTT CASTVELHQPQHF TRBJ1-5 TRBV6-5 NA NA 13
TGCGCCAGCAGTGCTGCGAGCTCCTACAATGAGCAGTTCTTC CASSAASSYNEQFF TRBJ2-1 TRBV10-1 NA NA 14
TGTGCCAGAAGCTTAGAGGGGGGCCACACCGGGGAGCTGTTTTTT CARSLEGGHTGELFF TRBJ2-2 TRBV5-3 NA NA 15
TGCGCCAGCAGGGTCCTAGCGGGGCCCTACGAGCAGTACTTC CASRVLAGPYEQYF TRBJ2-7 TRBV23-1 NA TRBD2 14
TGTGCCAGCAGTGCAGTCTACGAGCAGTACTTC CASSAVYEQYF TRBJ2-7 TRBV2 NA NA 11
TGCGCCAGCAGTGAACGAAGACCAAACACCGGGGAGCTGTTTTTT CASSERRPNTGELFF TRBJ2-2 TRBV10-1 NA NA 15
TGTGCCAGCAGCCAAGATCCCGGGACAGGGCGCGGCTACACCTTC CASSQDPGTGRGYTF TRBJ1-2 TRBV3-1/TRBV3-2 NA TRBD1 15
TGTGCCAGCACCACGGGGACTAGCGGGGGTACAGATACGCAGTATTTT CASTTGTSGGTDTQYF TRBJ2-3 TRBV27 NA TRBD2 16
TGTGCCAGCAGCGTCGGAGACTTCACCTACGAGCAGTACTTC CASSVGDFTYEQYF TRBJ2-7 TRBV9 NA NA 14
TGTGCCAGCAGCTTAAAAAGCGGGGGCCCCTACAATGAGCAGTTCTTC CASSLKSGGPYNEQFF TRBJ2-1 TRBV7-3 NA TRBD2 16
TGTGCCAGCAGCTCACGGACCGAAGACTTCTACGAGCAGTACTTC CASSSRTEDFYEQYF TRBJ2-7 TRBV7-9 NA NA 15
TGTGCCAGCAGCCGGGACAGCTCTGGGGCCAACGTCCTGACTTTC CASSRDSSGANVLTF TRBJ2-6 TRBV7-3 once TRBD1 15
TGTGCCATCAGTGAGTCGGCCGGGACAGGAACCTACGAGCAGTACTTC CAISESAGTGTYEQYF TRBJ2-7 TRBV10-3 NA TRBD1 16
TGTGCCAGCAAAAGTGGGTCTGGAAACACCATATATTTT CASKSGSGNTIYF TRBJ1-3 TRBV7-9 NA NA 13
TGTGCCAGCAGTTACTCGAGCGCAGGGGGCGGGCAGCCCCAGCATTTT CASSYSSAGGGQPQHF TRBJ1-5 TRBV6-5 NA TRBD1 16
TGCAGCGTTGGGGACGGAAGTGAAGCTTTCTTT CSVGDGSEAFF TRBJ1-1 TRBV29-1 NA NA 11
TGTGCCAGCAGTTTTAGAGGGGGCCTTAGCATGAACACTGAAGCTTTCTTT CASSFRGGLSMNTEAFF TRBJ1-1 TRBV28 NA TRBD1 17
TGTGCCAGCAGCTCAAGGACAGGGGGCGCAACCGGGGAGCTGTTTTTT CASSSRTGGATGELFF TRBJ2-2 TRBV5-4 NA TRBD1 16
TGTGCCAGCAGCCCGGGGGGACTAGCGGTCTCCTACGAGCAGTACTTC CASSPGGLAVSYEQYF TRBJ2-7 TRBV5-4 NA TRBD2 16
TGTGCCAGCTCACTCCTAGCGGGAGGTTGGTATGAGCAGTTCTTC CASSLLAGGWYEQFF TRBJ2-1 TRBV18 NA TRBD2 15
TGTGCCAGCAGCGACAGGGAAGGAGCTGAAGCTTTCTTT CASSDREGAEAFF TRBJ1-1 TRBV11-2 once TRBD1 13
TGCGCCAGCAGCGCGCCGGGACAGGGGCTCGAACTGTTTTTT CASSAPGQGLELFF TRBJ1-4 TRBV5-1 NA TRBD1 14
TGCGCCAGCAGCCAAGATTTCGACAGGAGGGCCGCTGAAGCTTTCTTT CASSQDFDRRAAEAFF TRBJ1-1 TRBV4-3 once NA 16
TGTGCCAGCAGCTTAGGGAACAGGGGGCGGCTCGAAAACATTCAGTACTTC CASSLGNRGRLENIQYF TRBJ2-4 TRBV7-6 NA TRBD1 17
TGTGCCAGCAGCATAGACAGGTACGAGCAGTACTTC CASSIDRYEQYF TRBJ2-7 TRBV5-5 NA NA 12